These T cell receptor beta chains were read from a single sample in a study of shared T cell receptors in the human thymus. The method was immunoSEQ multiplex PCR; TCRdb's version includes in-frame clones alone and lacks a portion of them. The sample has just under 550,000 clones, more than 75% seen once. The same data also went into a second study, on human thymus T cells.

The sequencing input was thymocytes. All receptors come from a boy younger than two with a congenital heart defect. CDR3s leave out the opening cysteine and the closing phenylalanine or tryptophan.

CDR3aa: AISEPGLAGGVETQY
v_gene: TRBV10-3
j_gene: TRBJ2-5

CDR3aa: ASNGRKEGGKETEAF
v_gene: TRBV12-5
j_gene: TRBJ1-1

CDR3aa: SVKQDRAREQY
v_gene: TRBV29-1
j_gene: TRBJ2-7

CDR3aa: ASSSGTGGVQPQH
v_gene: TRBV6-6
j_gene: TRBJ1-5

CDR3aa: ASSLTGYAGELF
v_gene: TRBV6-1
j_gene: TRBJ2-2

CDR3aa: ASSLAIRGDTDTQY
v_gene: TRBV11-1
j_gene: TRBJ2-3

CDR3aa: ASSLAKKSGRAAVTGELF
v_gene: TRBV5-1
j_gene: TRBJ2-2

CDR3aa: ASSASGRGTFTDTQY
v_gene: TRBV27
j_gene: TRBJ2-3

CDR3aa: ASSRGGSYEQY
v_gene: TRBV19
j_gene: TRBJ2-7

CDR3aa: ASSLLWTRTYEQY
v_gene: TRBV7-2
j_gene: TRBJ2-7

CDR3aa: ASSLTGRNTEAF
v_gene: TRBV7-6
j_gene: TRBJ1-1

CDR3aa: ASSFDRGGVYGYT
v_gene: TRBV7-2
j_gene: TRBJ1-2

CDR3aa: AITGEANYGYT
v_gene: TRBV6-6
j_gene: TRBJ1-2

CDR3aa: ASSLGRTSGSEQY
v_gene: TRBV7-2
j_gene: TRBJ2-7

CDR3aa: ASSRSTSGDEQY
v_gene: TRBV5-6
j_gene: TRBJ2-7

CDR3aa: ASSETPGGSYGYT
v_gene: TRBV2
j_gene: TRBJ1-2

CDR3aa: ASSDREGGTDTQY
v_gene: TRBV2
j_gene: TRBJ2-3

CDR3aa: ASSQDPTGNNEKLF
v_gene: TRBV4-3
j_gene: TRBJ1-4

CDR3aa: ASSHPEGAQGANVLT
v_gene: TRBV4-1
j_gene: TRBJ2-6

CDR3aa: ARGRGLLGQETQY
v_gene: TRBV14
j_gene: TRBJ2-5

CDR3aa: ASSYGTGGGFEQY
v_gene: TRBV6-5
j_gene: TRBJ2-7

CDR3aa: ASSSGSYNEQF
v_gene: TRBV6-5
j_gene: TRBJ2-1

CDR3aa: ASSLGPPLAGGRVSTDTQY
v_gene: TRBV27
j_gene: TRBJ2-3

CDR3aa: ATSRPTDTNYGYT
v_gene: TRBV15
j_gene: TRBJ1-2

CDR3aa: ASSLGPDTEGQPQH
v_gene: TRBV11-2
j_gene: TRBJ1-5

CDR3aa: ASSLECPRVVGNTEAF
v_gene: TRBV11-3
j_gene: TRBJ1-1

CDR3aa: ASSPGGHEQY
v_gene: TRBV27
j_gene: TRBJ2-7

CDR3aa: ASSLLLGHDQH
v_gene: TRBV28
j_gene: TRBJ1-5

CDR3aa: ASSFGQGSYEQY
v_gene: TRBV5-1
j_gene: TRBJ2-7

CDR3aa: AISDRFADISYEQY
v_gene: TRBV10-3
j_gene: TRBJ2-7

CDR3aa: ASSLNRGRNTEAF
v_gene: TRBV7-4
j_gene: TRBJ1-1

CDR3aa: ASRLAGPQETQY
v_gene: TRBV7-9
j_gene: TRBJ2-5

CDR3aa: ASSTQGDRF
v_gene: TRBV4-2
j_gene: TRBJ2-4

CDR3aa: ASSPGIYEQY
v_gene: TRBV11-1
j_gene: TRBJ2-7

CDR3aa: ASSRGNEQF
v_gene: TRBV27
j_gene: TRBJ2-1

CDR3aa: ASSLALLAGLGEQF
v_gene: TRBV5-1
j_gene: TRBJ2-1

CDR3aa: AWSLRLARFDETQY
v_gene: TRBV30
j_gene: TRBJ2-5

CDR3aa: ASSLARAADEQY
v_gene: TRBV7-8
j_gene: TRBJ2-7

CDR3aa: ASSSARLAGREQY
v_gene: TRBV5-1
j_gene: TRBJ2-7

CDR3aa: ASSSHNRGMGYEQY
v_gene: TRBV7-8
j_gene: TRBJ2-7

CDR3aa: AIRGQRRPYGYT
v_gene: TRBV10-3
j_gene: TRBJ1-2

CDR3aa: ASSLGQGTGNQPQH
v_gene: TRBV28
j_gene: TRBJ1-5

CDR3aa: ASSVPLSGTSGDEQF
v_gene: TRBV7-8
j_gene: TRBJ2-1

CDR3aa: ASSSGGAGTQY
v_gene: TRBV5-1
j_gene: TRBJ2-3

CDR3aa: ASSLEQGQPQH
v_gene: TRBV5-6
j_gene: TRBJ1-5

CDR3aa: ASSLDRDTDTQY
v_gene: TRBV5-1
j_gene: TRBJ2-3

CDR3aa: ASSFSPTTNYGYT
v_gene: TRBV27
j_gene: TRBJ1-2

CDR3aa: ASSGSGANVLT
v_gene: TRBV6-5
j_gene: TRBJ2-6

CDR3aa: SAVEQF
v_gene: TRBV29-1
j_gene: TRBJ2-1

CDR3aa: ASSLERSAVPNEQF
v_gene: TRBV7-9
j_gene: TRBJ2-1

CDR3aa: ASSFRDRAKGYT
v_gene: TRBV14
j_gene: TRBJ1-2